The 24 T cell receptor beta chains reported below all come from one sample, sequenced in a study of cytomegalovirus exposure and HLA in healthy donors listed by TCRdb under 2017. The library was prepared using the immunoSEQ multiplex PCR assay. In TCRdb, the immuneACCESS table is reduced to in-frame sequences with V and J assigned. These tables do not hold every clone; where another copy was compared, an unresolved V gene accounts for under half, and the others remain unexplained. Present in this sample are 70,000 to 95,000 clones, over 85% of which were seen just once. Approximately 4% of the sample goes to the ten largest clones. Sequenced input: PBMCs. The receptors come from a woman in her twenties or thirties in good health and CMV-seronegative.

The chain recombines TRBV28 with TRBJ1-2; D not resolved. Trimming cost V 6 bases and J 0 bases, with 5 bases left between them. This CDR3 contains 12 residues. Germline CDR1 reads MDHEN; CDR2 reads SYDVKM. The CDR3 sequence is CASSGTNYGYTF. CDR3 nucleotides: TGTGCCAGCAGCGGGACTAACTATGGCTACACCTTC.

V and J are TRBV4-1 and TRBJ1-2; 9 bases agree with TRBD1. The CDR3 has 15 amino acids. V trimming: 4 bases; J trimming: 0 bases; junction bases outside the gene matches: 3. From germline, CDR1 is MGHRA and CDR2 YSYEKL. CDR3 bases: TGCGCCAGCAGCCCGGGGACAGGGTCTAACTATGGCTACACCTTC. Translation: CASSPGTGSNYGYTF.

V and J are TRBV5-1 and TRBJ1-1, with D perhaps matching TRBD1 (6 bases). CDR1 is SGHRS and CDR2 is YFSETQ in the germline V gene. This CDR3 contains 14 residues. With 1 base removed from V and 3 bases from J, the gap between germline ends came to 10 bases. DNA of the CDR3: TGCGCCAGCAGCTTGTATCAGGGGTACACTGAAGCTTTCTTT. Protein product: CASSLYQGYTEAFF.

The CDR3 loop is CASSWSQGGYGYTF. The CDR3 region has the DNA TGTGCCAGCAGCTGGTCCCAGGGTGGGTATGGCTACACCTTC. The genes are TRBV5-8 and TRBJ1-2, with D possibly being TRBD1 (5 bases). V shed 3 bases and J shed 5 bases, with 14 bases lying between them. The V gene's germline CDR1 is SGHTS and CDR2 YDEGEE. The CDR3 runs 14 residues.

The chain couples TRBV7-9 to TRBJ2-1; the match to TRBD2 covers 12 bases. J lost 7 bases, V lost 2 bases, and 6 bases had no gene match. Per germline, CDR1 SEHNR and CDR2 FQNEAQ (reference sequence). The CDR3 consists of 16 residues. CDR3 amino acids: CASSLILAGGNNEQFF. The CDR3 DNA is TGTGCCAGCAGCTTAATACTAGCGGGGGGTAATAATGAGCAGTTCTTC.

The rearrangement joins TRBV7-9 to TRBJ1-2; 7 nucleotides line up with TRBD1. With 1 base clipped from V and 0 bases from J, the junction kept 2 bases outside the gene matches. The CDR3 runs to 15 residues. Looked up from germline, CDR1 is SEHNR and CDR2 is FQNEAQ (reference sequence). CDR3 residues: CASSLEGAANYGYTF. The CDR3 DNA sequence: TGTGCCAGCAGCTTAGAGGGGGCGGCTAACTATGGCTACACCTTC.

DNA for the CDR3: TGTGCCAGCAGCGTTAGCGGGGGGGGTCGAGAGACCCAGTACTTC. It encodes CASSVSGGGRETQYF. This chain joins TRBV9 and TRBJ2-5, with 11 bases lining up with TRBD2. V lost 2 bases to trimming and J lost 4 bases; unmatched junction nucleotides: 4. Germline CDR1 SGDLS, CDR2 YYNGEE. CDR3 length: 15 residues.

The V and J genes are TRBV2 and TRBJ1-4, with D possibly matching TRBD1 (5 bases). The CDR3 sequence is 14 residues long. Germline V gene data show CDR1 as SNHLY and CDR2 as FYNNEI. V gave up 4 bases and J gave up 7 bases, with 13 bases separating them. CDR3 region: CASSVGGAAEKLFF. The CDR3 DNA reads TGTGCCAGCAGTGTTGGCGGGGCCGCTGAAAAACTGTTTTTT.

The chain is built from TRBV5-1 and TRBJ1-1, with 7 bases that match TRBD1. J was trimmed by 5 bases and V by 9 bases; bases with no gene match: 7. CDR3 length equals 12 residues. Germline lookup yields CDR1 SGHRS and CDR2 YFSETQ. The CDR3 reads CANARGLTEAFF. The CDR3 nucleotides read TGCGCCAACGCAAGGGGGCTAACTGAAGCTTTCTTT. The full variable domain, rest sourced from reference TRBV5-1 and TRBJ1-1, is KAGVTQTPRYLIKTRGQQVTLSCSPISGHRSVSWYQQTPGQGLQFLFEYFSETQRNKGNFPGRFSGRQFSNSRSEMNVSTLELGDSALYLCANARGLTEAFFGQGTRLTVV.

This sequence joins TRBV30 and TRBJ1-5; no clear D gene. This CDR3 has 13 amino acids. Per the germline V gene, CDR1 is GTSNPN and CDR2 is SVGIG (reference sequence). V lost 2 bases and J lost 3, with 8 bases in between. The CDR3 loop is CAWSMADNQPQHF. CDR3 bases: TGTGCCTGGAGTATGGCCGACAATCAGCCCCAGCATTTT.

The chain is built from TRBV5-4 and TRBJ2-5; 15 nucleotides match TRBD2. The ends lost 3 bases at V and 7 bases at J; junction bases unmatched: 10. CDR1 and CDR2 from the germline V gene are SGHNT and YYREEE (reference sequence). The CDR3 length is 17 residues. CDR3 residues: CASSSNRQGLAGGTQYF. The CDR3 region has the DNA TGTGCCAGCAGCTCCAACCGGCAGGGACTAGCGGGGGGGACCCAGTACTTC. The variable domain in full, completed from reference TRBV5-4 and TRBJ2-5, reads ETGVTQSPTHLIKTRGQQVTLRCSSQSGHNTVSWYQQALGQGPQFIFQYYREEENGRGNFPPRFSGLQFPNYSSELNVNALELDDSALYLCASSSNRQGLAGGTQYFGPGTRLLVL.

J is TRBJ2-7 and V is TRBV5-6; 7 bases line up with TRBD2. The CDR3 is 15 residues long. CDR1 and CDR2 from the germline V gene are SGHDT and YYEEEE. Unmatched junction bases numbered 7, after V lost 1 base and J lost 3 bases. The CDR3: CASSLFFGGIYEQYF. CDR3 DNA sequence: TGTGCCAGCAGCTTGTTTTTCGGGGGGATCTACGAGCAGTACTTC.

The rearrangement uses TRBV15 and TRBJ2-1; TRBD2 aligns across 9 bases. The J segment lost 4 bases and the V segment lost 2 bases, leaving 6 bases of the junction unmatched. CDR1 is LNHNV and CDR2 is YYDKDF in the germline V gene (reference sequence). This CDR3 has 16 amino acids. The CDR3 loop is CATSRKLAGPYNEQFF. The DNA of the CDR3 is TGTGCCACCAGCAGAAAACTAGCGGGCCCTTACAATGAGCAGTTCTTC.

This rearrangement joins TRBV4-3 to TRBJ1-1; possible D gene TRBD1, 5 bases. CDR1 is LGHNA, CDR2 YSLEER, per germline. This CDR3 spans 16 amino acids. The ends were cut back, 0 bases at V and 5 bases at J, with 16 bases in the middle. Written as DNA, the CDR3 is TGCGCCAGCAGCCAAGAATTTGGGGGGTTTGCAACTGAAGCTTTCTTT. Amino acids: CASSQEFGGFATEAFF.

The V and J genes are TRBV30 and TRBJ1-2; D is undetermined. The V gene's germline CDR1 is GTSNPN and CDR2 SVGIG (reference sequence). V dropped 2 bases and J dropped 4 bases, with 14 bases sitting between them. CDR3 size: 14 residues. CDR3 in amino acids: CAWSPGILPYGYTF. In nucleotides, the CDR3 is TGTGCCTGGAGTCCCGGGATCCTCCCCTATGGCTACACCTTC. Full variable domain (outside the CDR3, taken from reference TRBV30 and TRBJ1-2): SQTIHQWPATLVQPVGSPLSLECTVEGTSNPNLYWYRQAAGRGLQLLFYSVGIGQISSEVPQNLSASRPQDRQFILSSKKLLLSDSGFYLCAWSPGILPYGYTFGSGTRLTVV.

The V call is TRBV11-2, the J call TRBJ2-2; 8 positions match TRBD2. V dropped 3 bases and J dropped 4; count of bases not matched to a gene: 10. The CDR3 has 17 residues. Germline V gene sequence: CDR1 SGHAT, CDR2 FQNNGV. The CDR3 coding sequence is TGTGCCAGCAGCTTCGCTAGCGGGTCCGTGAGCACCGGGGAGCTGTTTTTT. It encodes CASSFASGSVSTGELFF.

This chain links TRBV28 with TRBJ2-7; no firm D call. The CDR3 consists of 12 residues. Trimming pared 6 bases from V and 2 bases from J, leaving 8 bases between. Germline lookup yields CDR1 MDHEN and CDR2 SYDVKM. This chain's CDR3 is CASRAVPYEQYF. The CDR3 DNA sequence: TGTGCCAGCAGGGCAGTTCCCTACGAGCAGTACTTC.

The chain employs TRBV7-3 and TRBJ1-6; tentatively, D is TRBD1 (5 bases). The V end lost 2 bases, the J end lost 6 bases, and 8 bases lay between the germline ends. The CDR3 length is 14 residues. Germline values: CDR1 SGHTA, CDR2 FQGTGA. The CDR3 sequence is CASSLQGGNSPLHF. DNA of the CDR3: TGTGCCAGCAGCTTACAGGGAGGTAATTCACCCCTCCACTTT.

The V and J genes are TRBV19 and TRBJ1-1; no firm D call. Trimming removed 3 bases at V and 3 bases at J, with 20 bases between. The CDR3 runs to 17 residues. Germline CDR1 LNHDA, CDR2 SQIVND (reference sequence). The CDR3 spells CASSIPRWRGGDTEAFF. In DNA form, the CDR3 reads TGTGCCAGTAGTATCCCTCGTTGGCGGGGAGGCGACACTGAAGCTTTCTTT.

The gene calls are TRBV2 and TRBJ2-7; D perhaps matches TRBD1 (5 bases). Deletions cut 7 bases from V and 3 bases from J, with 13 bases between. Germline assignment: CDR1 SNHLY and CDR2 FYNNEI. The CDR3 is 13 residues long. CDR3 coding DNA: TGTGCCAGCACCGCCGGCCAGGGCTACGAGCAGTACTTC. Its protein is CASTAGQGYEQYF.

The V call is TRBV7-6, the J call TRBJ2-3, with 7 bases fitting TRBD2. V gave up 5 bases and J gave up 1 base; unmatched junction bases: 6. CDR3 size: 15 residues. CDR1 is SGHVS, CDR2 FNYEAQ, per germline. In DNA form, the CDR3 reads TGTGCCAGCAGCCTGAAGCGGGGAGGCACAGATACGCAGTATTTT. Its translation: CASSLKRGGTDTQYF.

The J gene is TRBJ1-1, the V gene TRBV6-4; D unresolved. Between the trimmed V and J ends, which lost 3 bases and 5 bases, there was a span of 16 bases. Germline V gives CDR1 MRHNA, CDR2 SNTAGT. This CDR3 has 15 residues. In DNA form, the CDR3 reads TGTGCCAGCAGTGAAAATACTGGACTTGGGACTGAAGCTTTCTTT. This codes for CASSENTGLGTEAFF.

The chain joins TRBV28 to TRBJ2-5; 8 bases are a match to TRBD1. The CDR3 length is 14 residues. CDR1 is MDHEN and CDR2 is SYDVKM in the germline V gene. V lost 5 bases, J lost 2 bases, and 4 bases stayed unmatched. In DNA, the CDR3 is TGTGCCAGCAGTCGACAGGGGATTCAAGAGACCCAGTACTTC. It is translated as CASSRQGIQETQYF.

This clone has a single count. This chain connects TRBV6-6 to TRBJ1-2, with TRBD1 as a possible D gene (5 bases). This CDR3 is 14 amino acids long. With 6 bases removed from V and 4 bases from J, the gap between germline ends came to 15 bases. Germline values: CDR1 MNHNY, CDR2 SVGAGI (reference sequence). This CDR3 reads CASSPKGLGYGYTF. The CDR3 DNA follows: TGTGCCAGCAGCCCGAAGGGGTTAGGCTATGGCTACACCTTC.